This entry describes one T cell receptor beta chain. Germline loops: CDR1 ENHRY, CDR2 SYGVKD. The CDR3 is 11 residues long. The V and J ends lost 10 bases and 5 bases respectively, with 11 bases between them. The sample is drawn from a study of shared clonotypes between healthy human individuals. Libraries were prepared by immunoSEQ multiplex PCR; TCRdb keeps only in-frame clonotypes and omits some of them. Of roughly 700,000 clones listed, roughly 70% are singletons. Material: memory CD4+ T cells sorted from blood. Subset noted: CD45RA-negative fraction. The TCR comes from a woman in her twenties or thirties in good health. This chain connects TRBV10-3 to TRBJ2-5; D possibly corresponds to TRBD2 (6 bases). In DNA, the CDR3 is TGTGCCAGCGGGGATTTGGAGACCCAGTACTTC. Translation gives CASGDLETQYF.